A selection of T cell receptor beta chains follows, all from one sample in a study of CD4+ T cells in melanoma. TCRdb's copy holds only in-frame clones and misses some; the assay was immunoSEQ multiplex PCR. This table holds fewer than 55,000 clones, roughly 89% found once. The sample taken for sequencing was peripheral blood. The receptors were gathered from a human donor with melanoma. CDR3s include the opening cysteine and the closing phenylalanine or tryptophan. The D gene is left open where the match is weak. Size is stated for part of the rows, as once, few or many counts, or as a class when the clone is expanded.

TRBJ2-2,NA,NA,TRBV15,TGTGCCACCAGCCAGAGGGGGGGAACCGGGGAGCTGTTTTTT,CATSQRGGTGELFF
TRBJ2-7,NA,TRBD2,TRBV7-6,TGTGCCAGCAGCTTAACCCAGGGAGGGAACGACGAGCAGTACTTC,CASSLTQGGNDEQYF
TRBJ1-6,NA,NA,TRBV5-1,TGCGCCAGCAGCCCAACAGGGAATGGGGGGGCTGGTTCACCCCTCCACTTT,CASSPTGNGGAGSPLHF
TRBJ1-2,NA,TRBD1,TRBV7-2,TGTGCCAGCAGCTCCAGAGACTTGGACAGGCCAACCTATGGCTACACCTTC,CASSSRDLDRPTYGYTF
TRBJ2-6,NA,TRBD2,TRBV5-1,TGCGCCAGCAGCGGGACTAGAGGTGGGGCCAACGTCCTGACTTTC,CASSGTRGGANVLTF
TRBJ1-3,NA,TRBD1,TRBV29-1,TGCAGCGTTGAGCCAGGGGGGACTGGAAACACCATATATTTT,CSVEPGGTGNTIYF
TRBJ1-4,NA,NA,TRBV28,TGTGCCAGCAGTCCTCTACAGGACGAAAGTGAAAAACTGTTTTTT,CASSPLQDESEKLFF
TRBJ2-2,NA,TRBD2,TRBV28,TGTGCCAGCGGGTCAGGCGGGGGGAACACCGGGGAGCTGTTTTTT,CASGSGGGNTGELFF
TRBJ1-2,NA,NA,TRBV28,TGTGCCAGCTTGCGGGGAGACTATGGCTACACCTTC,CASLRGDYGYTF
TRBJ2-3,once,TRBD2,TRBV5-6,TGTGCCAGCAGCCCGGGACTAGCGGGGGGCACAGATACGCAGTATTTT,CASSPGLAGGTDTQYF
TRBJ1-1,NA,NA,TRBV6-1,TGTGCCAGCAGTGAGCCGCACCCGAGGACTGAAGCTTTCTTT,CASSEPHPRTEAFF
TRBJ2-3,NA,TRBD2,TRBV11-3,TGTGCCAGCAGCCCCGGGCGACTAGCGGAGCTAGATACGCAGTATTTT,CASSPGRLAELDTQYF
TRBJ1-6,once,NA,TRBV18,TGTGCCAGCTCAACACAGGCATATTCACCCCTCCACTTT,CASSTQAYSPLHF
TRBJ2-3,NA,NA,TRBV30,TGTGCCTGGAGTGTAACGGGGGCTGCGCAGTATTTT,CAWSVTGAAQYF
TRBJ2-1,NA,NA,TRBV6-4,TGTGCCAGCGCCCCCAGACATTCCTCCTACAATGAGCAGTTCTTC,CASAPRHSSYNEQFF
TRBJ1-2,NA,NA,TRBV4-1,TGCGCCAGCAGCCGGCGGCATGGGGGGGCGCTAACCCTGACTAACTATGGCTACACCTTC,CASSRRHGGALTLTNYGYTF
TRBJ2-1,NA,NA,TRBV28,TGTGCCAGCGGGGTCCGCTCCTACAATGAGCAGTTCTTC,CASGVRSYNEQFF
TRBJ1-2,NA,NA,TRBV19,TGTGCCAGTAGTTCTGGACAGTCTAACTTTTACTATGGCTACACCTTC,CASSSGQSNFYYGYTF
TRBJ1-4,NA,TRBD1,TRBV11-2,TGTGCCAGCAGCTCCGGGACAGCCGAAAAACTGTTTTTT,CASSSGTAEKLFF
TRBJ1-1,NA,NA,TRBV6-1,TGTGCCAGCAGTCCTAGCTGGAACACTGAAGCTTTCTTT,CASSPSWNTEAFF
TRBJ1-6,NA,TRBD1,TRBV19,TGTGCCAGCCGACAGGGGGACTATAATTCACCCCTCCACTTT,CASRQGDYNSPLHF
TRBJ2-7,NA,TRBD2,TRBV27,TGTGCCAGCAGTTTATCAGCGGGGGTGGGCTACGAGCAGTACTTC,CASSLSAGVGYEQYF
TRBJ2-7,NA,TRBD2,TRBV5-4,TGTGCCAGCAGCTTGTTGTTAGCGGGGCCGGTGGCCTTC,CASSLLLAGPVAF
TRBJ2-3,NA,TRBD1,TRBV18,TGTGCCAGCTCACCTAAGGGGGACAGGCTTACCTTCGATACGCAGTATTTT,CASSPKGDRLTFDTQYF
TRBJ1-1,NA,TRBD1,TRBV5-5,TGTGCCAGCAGCGGAGGCCGACAGGGAACGAACACTGAAGCTTTCTTT,CASSGGRQGTNTEAFF